The rows below give T cell receptor beta chains drawn from one sample of a study of blood T cell repertoires in COVID-19. Method: immunoSEQ multiplex PCR; TCRdb's copy keeps in-frame clones and lacks some. The sample lists more than 60,000 clones; roughly 90% were seen once. The specimen sequenced was peripheral blood. The receptor set was obtained from a woman aged 45-65 years with active or convalescent COVID-19. Each CDR3 is given with its conserved first and last residue. Each record gives: CDR3 protein, CDR3 DNA, D gene, J gene, clone size, V gene. A D gene is named only where the DNA matches it firmly. Part of the rows lack a size; the others show once, few, many or a class for expanded clones.

CDR3aa: CASSLGQGNQPQHF; CDR3nt: TGTGCCAGCAGTTTAGGACAGGGGAATCAGCCCCAGCATTTT; d_gene: TRBD1; j_gene: TRBJ1-5; abundance: -; v_gene: TRBV28
CDR3aa: CASSFRDYNTGELFF; CDR3nt: TGTGCCAGCAGTTTTCGGGACTATAACACCGGGGAGCTGTTTTTT; d_gene: TRBD2; j_gene: TRBJ2-2; abundance: -; v_gene: TRBV27
CDR3aa: CASSLGAGETQYF; CDR3nt: TGTGCCAGCAGCTTAGGGGCTGGGGAGACCCAGTACTTC; d_gene: -; j_gene: TRBJ2-5; abundance: -; v_gene: TRBV7-9
CDR3aa: CASSLGTSGRSRSHEQYF; CDR3nt: TGTGCCAGCAGCTTAGGGACTAGCGGGAGGAGTAGAAGCCACGAGCAGTACTTC; d_gene: TRBD2; j_gene: TRBJ2-7; abundance: -; v_gene: TRBV13
CDR3aa: CASRAGPSTNEKLFF; CDR3nt: TGCGCCAGCAGGGCAGGCCCTTCAACTAATGAAAAACTGTTTTTT; d_gene: -; j_gene: TRBJ1-4; abundance: -; v_gene: TRBV5-1
CDR3aa: CASSLQGSNQPQHF; CDR3nt: TGTGCCAGCAGCTTACAGGGGAGCAATCAGCCCCAGCATTTT; d_gene: -; j_gene: TRBJ1-5; abundance: -; v_gene: TRBV7-9
CDR3aa: CASRSGATPHNEQFF; CDR3nt: TGTGCCAGCCGGAGTGGAGCCACACCCCACAATGAGCAGTTCTTC; d_gene: -; j_gene: TRBJ2-1; abundance: many; v_gene: TRBV19
CDR3aa: CAWSPGAGQETQYF; CDR3nt: TGTGCCTGGAGTCCTGGGGCTGGCCAAGAGACCCAGTACTTC; d_gene: -; j_gene: TRBJ2-5; abundance: -; v_gene: TRBV30
CDR3aa: CAISLLGRVGGGTRDTQYF; CDR3nt: TGTGCCATCAGCCTCCTGGGTCGTGTGGGCGGGGGGACTCGAGATACGCAGTATTTT; d_gene: TRBD2; j_gene: TRBJ2-3; abundance: -; v_gene: TRBV10-3
CDR3aa: CASSYLTNTEAFF; CDR3nt: TGTGCCAGCAGCTACCTAACTAACACTGAAGCTTTCTTT; d_gene: -; j_gene: TRBJ1-1; abundance: -; v_gene: TRBV11-1
CDR3aa: CASNGVKEKLFF; CDR3nt: TGTGCCAGCAACGGAGTTAAGGAAAAACTGTTTTTT; d_gene: -; j_gene: TRBJ1-4; abundance: -; v_gene: TRBV2
CDR3aa: CASWTGRHQPQHF; CDR3nt: TGTGCCAGTTGGACAGGGCGACATCAGCCCCAGCATTTT; d_gene: TRBD1; j_gene: TRBJ1-5; abundance: -; v_gene: TRBV19
CDR3aa: CASSLRPTGGYEQYF; CDR3nt: TGTGCCAGCAGCTTACGCCCAACAGGGGGCTACGAGCAGTACTTC; d_gene: TRBD1; j_gene: TRBJ2-7; abundance: -; v_gene: TRBV7-3
CDR3aa: CASSPEGAVNEKLFF; CDR3nt: TGCGCCAGCAGCCCGGAGGGGGCAGTTAATGAAAAACTGTTTTTT; d_gene: TRBD1; j_gene: TRBJ1-4; abundance: -; v_gene: TRBV5-1
CDR3aa: CATSRETPASYEQYF; CDR3nt: TGTGCCACCAGCAGAGAAACACCCGCCTCGTACGAGCAGTACTTC; d_gene: -; j_gene: TRBJ2-7; abundance: -; v_gene: TRBV15
CDR3aa: CASSLAGSPLTSNEQFF; CDR3nt: TGTGCCAGCAGCTTAGCGGGGTCCCCCCTTACTAGCAATGAGCAGTTCTTC; d_gene: -; j_gene: TRBJ2-1; abundance: once; v_gene: TRBV7-2
CDR3aa: CALSGGFNSPLHF; CDR3nt: TGTGCCCTGAGCGGGGGGTTCAATTCACCCCTCCACTTT; d_gene: -; j_gene: TRBJ1-6; abundance: -; v_gene: TRBV30
CDR3aa: CATRSSNTGELFF; CDR3nt: TGTGCCACCAGGTCCTCGAACACCGGGGAGCTGTTTTTT; d_gene: -; j_gene: TRBJ2-2; abundance: once; v_gene: TRBV24-1
CDR3aa: CASSRRTGLSSYNEQFF; CDR3nt: TGTGCCAGTAGTAGGAGAACGGGATTAAGCTCCTACAATGAGCAGTTCTTC; d_gene: -; j_gene: TRBJ2-1; abundance: -; v_gene: TRBV19
CDR3aa: CASKPGGPSDTQYF; CDR3nt: TGTGCCAGCAAGCCGGGAGGGCCCTCAGATACGCAGTATTTT; d_gene: TRBD2; j_gene: TRBJ2-3; abundance: -; v_gene: TRBV9
CDR3aa: CASSGNSYTGELFF; CDR3nt: TGTGCCAGCAGTGGAAACAGCTACACCGGGGAGCTGTTTTTT; d_gene: -; j_gene: TRBJ2-2; abundance: -; v_gene: TRBV2
CDR3aa: CASSQSPSSNQPQHF; CDR3nt: TGCGCCAGCAGTCAATCACCCAGTAGCAATCAGCCCCAGCATTTT; d_gene: -; j_gene: TRBJ1-5; abundance: -; v_gene: TRBV23-1
CDR3aa: CASSRLRGRGPGELFF; CDR3nt: TGTGCCAGCAGCCGACTTAGGGGCAGGGGGCCCGGGGAGCTGTTTTTT; d_gene: TRBD1; j_gene: TRBJ2-2; abundance: -; v_gene: TRBV7-9
CDR3aa: CASSLQGAGTEAFF; CDR3nt: TGTGCCAGCAGCTTACAGGGGGCCGGCACTGAAGCTTTCTTT; d_gene: TRBD1; j_gene: TRBJ1-1; abundance: few; v_gene: TRBV7-9
CDR3aa: CASSQPRHQEGTEAFF; CDR3nt: TGTGCCAGCAGCCAGCCCCGACACCAAGAGGGCACTGAAGCTTTCTTT; d_gene: -; j_gene: TRBJ1-1; abundance: few; v_gene: TRBV4-2
CDR3aa: CAISDAGTGRENTEAFF; CDR3nt: TGTGCCATCAGTGACGCCGGGACAGGGCGGGAGAACACTGAAGCTTTCTTT; d_gene: TRBD1; j_gene: TRBJ1-1; abundance: -; v_gene: TRBV10-3
CDR3aa: CASSLENDRVPQYF; CDR3nt: TGTGCTAGCAGCTTAGAGAACGACAGGGTCCCCCAGTACTTC; d_gene: TRBD1; j_gene: TRBJ2-5; abundance: -; v_gene: TRBV7-7
CDR3aa: CASSIGQGASSGYTF; CDR3nt: TGTGCCAGTAGTATAGGTCAGGGGGCGTCAAGTGGCTACACCTTC; d_gene: TRBD1; j_gene: TRBJ1-2; abundance: -; v_gene: TRBV19
CDR3aa: CASSVAGTGGNEQFF; CDR3nt: TGTGCCAGCAGCGTAGCTGGGACAGGGGGCAATGAGCAGTTCTTC; d_gene: TRBD1; j_gene: TRBJ2-1; abundance: -; v_gene: TRBV9
CDR3aa: CASSSTTGGGDVGYTF; CDR3nt: TGTGCTAGCAGCTCTACTACGGGGGGGGGCGACGTAGGCTACACCTTC; d_gene: -; j_gene: TRBJ1-2; abundance: -; v_gene: TRBV7-7
CDR3aa: CASSIDLDDSTDTQYF; CDR3nt: TGTGCCAGCAGCATCGACCTAGACGACAGCACAGATACGCAGTATTTT; d_gene: -; j_gene: TRBJ2-3; abundance: -; v_gene: TRBV11-1
CDR3aa: CASSVGLASNEQFF; CDR3nt: TGTGCCAGCAGTGTAGGACTAGCGAGCAATGAGCAGTTCTTC; d_gene: TRBD2; j_gene: TRBJ2-1; abundance: -; v_gene: TRBV28
CDR3aa: CASSGGRAVLTNYGYTF; CDR3nt: TGTGCCAGTAGCGGGGGTAGGGCAGTACTTACTAACTATGGCTACACCTTC; d_gene: -; j_gene: TRBJ1-2; abundance: -; v_gene: TRBV19
CDR3aa: CASSLDNRNEQFF; CDR3nt: TGTGCCAGCAGCTTGGACAACCGCAATGAGCAGTTCTTC; d_gene: -; j_gene: TRBJ2-1; abundance: -; v_gene: TRBV5-5
CDR3aa: CASSARLAGGQTQYF; CDR3nt: TGCGCCAGCAGCGCACGGTTAGCGGGAGGACAGACCCAGTACTTC; d_gene: TRBD2; j_gene: TRBJ2-5; abundance: -; v_gene: TRBV5-1
CDR3aa: CASSPYGTSSDEQFF; CDR3nt: TGTGCCAGCAGCCCCTACGGAACCTCGAGCGATGAGCAGTTCTTC; d_gene: -; j_gene: TRBJ2-1; abundance: -; v_gene: TRBV9
CDR3aa: CASSGGTGGIYEQYF; CDR3nt: TGTGCCAGCAGTGGTGGGACAGGGGGAATTTACGAGCAGTACTTC; d_gene: TRBD1; j_gene: TRBJ2-7; abundance: -; v_gene: TRBV25-1
CDR3aa: CASSEKTGWNSPLHF; CDR3nt: TGTGCCAGCAGTGAAAAGACAGGGTGGAATTCACCCCTCCACTTT; d_gene: TRBD1; j_gene: TRBJ1-6; abundance: -; v_gene: TRBV25-1
CDR3aa: CASSLGDYGYNEQFF; CDR3nt: TGCGCCAGCAGCTTGGGGGACTACGGTTACAATGAGCAGTTCTTC; d_gene: TRBD2; j_gene: TRBJ2-1; abundance: once; v_gene: TRBV5-1
CDR3aa: CASSPRLAGAADTQYF; CDR3nt: TGTGCCAGCAGCCCAAGACTAGCGGGAGCGGCAGATACGCAGTATTTT; d_gene: TRBD2; j_gene: TRBJ2-3; abundance: once; v_gene: TRBV7-3
CDR3aa: CASSFRQGGGYTF; CDR3nt: TGTGCCAGCAGCTTTCGACAGGGTGGCGGCTACACCTTC; d_gene: TRBD1; j_gene: TRBJ1-2; abundance: -; v_gene: TRBV11-1
CDR3aa: CASSHGHTQETQYF; CDR3nt: TGTGCCAGCAGTCATGGACACACCCAAGAGACCCAGTACTTC; d_gene: -; j_gene: TRBJ2-5; abundance: -; v_gene: TRBV28
CDR3aa: CASSPGPGNGYTF; CDR3nt: TGTGCCAGCAGCCCTGGCCCCGGGAATGGCTACACCTTC; d_gene: -; j_gene: TRBJ1-2; abundance: -; v_gene: TRBV11-2
CDR3aa: CASSPSLQRDHEQYF; CDR3nt: TGTGCCAGCAGCCCCTCTCTGCAGCGGGATCACGAGCAGTACTTC; d_gene: TRBD2; j_gene: TRBJ2-7; abundance: few; v_gene: TRBV11-3
CDR3aa: CASSNRDRMNTEAFF; CDR3nt: TGCGCCAGCAGCAACAGGGACAGGATGAACACTGAAGCTTTCTTT; d_gene: TRBD1; j_gene: TRBJ1-1; abundance: -; v_gene: TRBV5-1
CDR3aa: CASSFGGALHF; CDR3nt: TGTGCCAGCAGTTTTGGCGGGGCCCTCCACTTT; d_gene: -; j_gene: TRBJ1-6; abundance: -; v_gene: TRBV12-3/TRBV12-4